This T cell receptor (beta chain) was documented in a study of shared clonotypes between healthy human individuals. Study observations and caveats: Some naive CD4 clonotypes, roughly 5%, turned up in common across several donors.

Germline CDR1 and CDR2: LNHDA and SQIVND (reference sequence). The CDR3 runs to 15 residues. V lost 1 base and J lost 1, with 11 bases in between. Details on this clone: As yet, its antigen is unknown.

The protocol was immunoSEQ multiplex PCR, while the TCRdb copy is restricted to in-frame clones and leaves out a portion. Of around 2.5 million clones listed, approximately 94% were seen once; the top ten hold approximately 0.35%. The J gene is TRBJ2-7, the V gene TRBV19; D is unresolved. The sequence came from a man aged 18 to 29 in good health. Some clones in this sample may be carry-over from other donors' samples. Specimen: naive CD4+ T cells from PBMCs. The subset is: CD45RA+ positively selected. The DNA of the CDR3 is TGTGCCAGTAGTATAGCATCCGTTGGGTCCTACGAGCAGTACTTC. Protein sequence: CASSIASVGSYEQYF.